A selection of T cell receptor beta chains follows, all from one sample in a study of identical twins. TCRdb analysed the 5' RACE reads with MiXCR anew, one entry per CDR3 protein. This sample has 1.5 million to 2 million distinct CDR3 sequences, with roughly 35% found just once. Material for sequencing was cord blood. These receptors originate from a newborn girl in good health. Both conserved end residues are part of each CDR3. Fields, in order: V gene, CDR3 length, J gene, CDR3 protein.

>TRBV12-5|14|TRBJ2-2
CASGLQGNTGELFF
>TRBV15|15|TRBJ1-5
CATSREDRGHQPQHF
>TRBV25-1|15|TRBJ2-3
CASSEWGQGADTQYF
>TRBV27|14|TRBJ2-1
CASRRGAVNNEQFF
>TRBV28|16|TRBJ1-6
CASSLPAVWNNSPLHF
>TRBV28|14|TRBJ2-1
CASSLRGRDNEQFF
>TRBV5-1|16|TRBJ2-1
CASTEPSDLSYNEQFF
>TRBV6-2/TRBV6-3|11|.
CASRRGSEQYF
>TRBV6-5|12|TRBJ2-7
CASSKIKGEQYF
>TRBV28|13|TRBJ1-2
CASSLTDRHGYTF
>TRBV28|16|TRBJ2-7
CASSFRGGTTYNEQYF
>TRBV29-1|12|TRBJ1-2
CSDLRGIYGYTF
>TRBV7-8|17|TRBJ2-7
CASSLVSPGLGFYEQYF
>TRBV6-5|15|TRBJ2-3
CASSYSYIGTDTQYF
>TRBV2|12|TRBJ2-1
CASRPQGYEQFF
>TRBV4-2|16|TRBJ2-7
CASSQESGIWTYEQYF
>TRBV15|15|TRBJ2-3
CATSRGVYSTDTQYF
>TRBV10-1|15|TRBJ2-7
CASSEETVMGYEQYF
>TRBV6-5|18|TRBJ2-1
CASSYRPVRAPLNNEQFF
>TRBV3-1|11|.
CAGSQAAEQYF
>TRBV11-2|18|TRBJ2-5
CASSAFRGGSYNHNEQYF
>TRBV4-1|15|TRBJ1-1
CASSQPGRQNTEAFF
>TRBV27|18|TRBJ2-3
CASSPQSGLAGAGDTQYF
>TRBV24-1|15|TRBJ2-5
CATSDTGTTQETQYF
>TRBV5-1|15|TRBJ2-4
CASSLRGFDKNIQYF